What follows are 32 T cell receptor beta chains derived from one specimen sequenced in a study of T cell responses to AZD1222 COVID-19 vaccine (dated by TCRdb to 2020 to 2023). The library was obtained by the immunoSEQ multiplex PCR assay. Entries here come from immuneACCESS through TCRdb and include only in-frame sequences with V and J called. Some clones fail to appear in such tables; in the studies checked, an unresolved V gene covers under half of the shortfall, and the cause of the remainder is unknown. This sample is represented by about 140,000 clones; 80% to 95% of them were singletons. The biggest ten clones account for around 3.3% of the sample. What the time point label conveys for this sample: about 28 days (+/-7) after the second vaccine dose. This sample comprised peripheral blood, obtained 28 days after the second AZD1222 dose. Every receptor here comes from an adult who received the AZD1222 COVID-19 vaccine.

The rearrangement links TRBV7-9 to TRBJ1-6; D may be TRBD1 (5 bases). Trimming stripped 6 bases from V and 9 bases from J, with 21 bases between. The V gene's germline CDR1 is SEHNR and CDR2 FQNEAQ (reference sequence). The CDR3 covers 16 residues. This CDR3 is CASSPGGPRQSSPLHF. Written as DNA, the CDR3 is TGTGCCAGCAGTCCCGGGGGTCCCAGACAGAGTTCACCCCTCCACTTT.

The chain links TRBV29-1 to TRBJ1-2; D possibly corresponds to TRBD1 (5 bases). Germline-derived CDR1 and CDR2 are SQVTM and ANQGSEA. Between the trimmed V and J ends, which lost 2 bases and 8 bases, there was a span of 18 bases. The CDR3 is 14 residues long. This CDR3 is CSVENPTDPLGYTF. The CDR3 nucleotides read TGCAGCGTTGAAAATCCGACAGATCCCCTGGGCTACACCTTC.

The chain couples TRBV4-3 to TRBJ1-2; TRBD1 is a possible D gene (6 bases). V lost 0 bases to trimming and J lost 4 bases, with 18 bases between them. The CDR3 totals 17 residues. Germline V gives CDR1 LGHNA, CDR2 YSLEER. CDR3 residues: CASSQDPGGGRPYGYTF. CDR3 DNA sequence: TGCGCCAGCAGCCAAGATCCTGGGGGGGGGCGCCCCTATGGCTACACCTTC.

The chain joins TRBV3-1 (or the pseudogene TRBV3-2) to TRBJ1-1; D call uncertain. V was pared by 1 base and J by 4 bases, with 10 bases between. From germline, CDR1 is LGHDT and CDR2 YNNKEL (reference sequence). The CDR3 totals 14 residues. The CDR3 sequence is CASSQVGSGTEAFF. CDR3 in DNA: TGTGCCAGCAGCCAAGTGGGTTCTGGCACTGAAGCTTTCTTT.

The chain links TRBV2 to TRBJ2-3, with 10 bases lining up with TRBD2. Trimming at V came to 0 bases and at J to 2 bases, leaving 5 bases not matched to a gene. The CDR3 length is 17 residues. Germline V gene lookup returns CDR1 SNHLY and CDR2 FYNNEI. The CDR3 here is CASSEAPGLANTDTQYF. CDR3 sequence (DNA): TGTGCCAGCAGTGAAGCCCCGGGACTAGCGAACACAGATACGCAGTATTTT.

The chain couples TRBV19 to TRBJ1-1; 10 positions agree with TRBD1. The CDR3 runs 17 residues. After removal of 5 bases from V and 3 bases from J, the junction contained 12 bases not matched to a gene. CDR1 LNHDA and CDR2 SQIVND come from the germline V gene (reference sequence). CDR3 sequence reads: CASSPSTGGVSDTEAFF. The CDR3 DNA reads as TGTGCCAGTAGTCCCTCGACAGGGGGCGTATCGGACACTGAAGCTTTCTTT.

This clone was recorded only once. This chain connects TRBV28 to TRBJ1-1; tentatively, D is TRBD1 (6 bases). CDR3 size: 14 residues. The V end was cut by 6 bases, the J end by 2 bases, with 13 bases between. The germline gives CDR1 MDHEN, CDR2 SYDVKM. Here the CDR3 DNA reads TGTGCCAGCAGGGTTGGAGGGGGTAACACTGAAGCTTTCTTT. It encodes CASRVGGGNTEAFF.

This chain uses TRBV15 with TRBJ2-6; D ambiguous. CDR3 length: 15 residues. Trimming removed 0 bases at V and 4 bases at J, with 7 bases between. CDR1 is LNHNV, CDR2 YYDKDF, per germline (reference sequence). The CDR3 DNA sequence: TGTGCCACCAGCAGAGAAGGTGGCGGGGCCAACGTCCTGACTTTC. This sequence encodes CATSREGGGANVLTF.

V and J are TRBV28 and TRBJ2-5; 8 positions agree with TRBD2. V lost 5 bases and J lost 5; bases outside the gene matches: 4. This CDR3 is 13 amino acids long. CDR1 MDHEN and CDR2 SYDVKM come from the germline V gene. The DNA of the CDR3 is TGTGCCAGCAGTACTAGCGGACCCGAGACCCAGTACTTC. Its translation: CASSTSGPETQYF. Using reference TRBV28 and TRBJ2-5 for the parts outside the CDR3, the full variable domain is DVKVTQSSRYLVKRTGEKVFLECVQDMDHENMFWYRQDPGLGLRLIYFSYDVKMKEKGDIPEGYSVSREKKERFSLILESASTNQTSMYLCASSTSGPETQYFGPGTRLLVL.

The chain uses TRBV4-2 and TRBJ1-4; D uncertain. Trimming took 5 bases from V and 7 from J, leaving 17 bases between them. Germline V gene lookup returns CDR1 LGHNA and CDR2 YNFKEQ. The CDR3 totals 15 residues. This CDR3 is CASSSEMRLPEKLFF. For the CDR3, the DNA is TGTGCCAGCAGCTCTGAGATGCGACTGCCTGAAAAACTGTTTTTT.

V gene TRBV2 combines with J gene TRBJ1-2; 10 nucleotides agree with TRBD1. J lost 8 bases, V lost 3 bases, and 9 bases had no gene match. The CDR3 spans 15 residues. CDR1 and CDR2 from the germline V gene are SNHLY and FYNNEI. The CDR3 loop reads CASSDYPGTGVGYTF. The CDR3 coding sequence is TGTGCCAGCAGTGATTACCCCGGGACAGGGGTCGGCTACACCTTC. Supplemented by reference TRBV2 and TRBJ1-2, the full variable domain reads EPEVTQTPSHQVTQMGQEVILRCVPISNHLYFYWYRQILGQKVEFLVSFYNNEISEKSEIFDDQFSVERPDGSNFTLKIRSTKLEDSAMYFCASSDYPGTGVGYTFGSGTRLTVV.

The J gene is TRBJ1-1, the V gene TRBV19; no clear D gene. Trimming pared 6 bases from V and 1 base from J, leaving 0 bases between. CDR3 length: 10 residues. CDR1 LNHDA and CDR2 SQIVND come from the germline V gene (reference sequence). CDR3 protein: CASRNTEAFF. CDR3 coding DNA: TGTGCCAGTAGGAACACTGAAGCTTTCTTT.

The rearrangement joins TRBV19 to TRBJ1-5, with D hard to call. V lost 3 bases to trimming and J lost 7 bases, with 10 bases between them. The germline V gene encodes CDR1 LNHDA and CDR2 SQIVND (reference sequence). CDR3 length: 13 amino acids. The CDR3 spells CASSMTGVQPQHF. CDR3 sequence (DNA): TGTGCCAGTAGTATGACTGGAGTACAGCCCCAGCATTTT.

J is TRBJ1-2 and V is TRBV12-3 or TRBV12-4, with unresolved D. The CDR3 consists of 12 residues. Trimming removed 2 bases from V and 8 bases from J, with 9 bases in between. CDR3 region: CASSLPKSGYTF. CDR3 nucleotides: TGTGCCAGCAGTTTACCGAAATCGGGCTACACCTTC.

This chain uses TRBV27 with TRBJ1-5; TRBD1 is a possible D gene (5 bases). CDR1 and CDR2 from the germline V gene are MNHEY and SMNVEV (reference sequence). This CDR3 is 14 amino acids long. Trimming removed 6 bases at V and 10 bases at J, with 19 bases between. The CDR3 protein is CASSLGLGGAPQHF. CDR3 bases: TGTGCCAGCAGCCTAGGTTTAGGAGGGGCTCCCCAGCATTTT.

This clone was recorded only once. The chain links TRBV7-9 to TRBJ2-7; TRBD1 matches 8 bases. The V gene end was trimmed by 5 bases and the J gene end by 2 bases; junction bases not matched to a gene: 14. Germline V CDR1 and CDR2: SEHNR, FQNEAQ (reference sequence). The CDR3 length is 17 residues. CDR3: CASSPSTLQGGPYEQYF. Here the CDR3 DNA reads TGTGCCAGCAGCCCCTCGACACTACAGGGGGGTCCCTACGAGCAGTACTTC. The full variable domain, in which reference TRBV7-9 and TRBJ2-7 provide the parts outside the CDR3, is DTGVSQNPRHKITKRGQNVTFRCDPISEHNRLYWYRQTLGQGPEFLTYFQNEAQLEKSRLLSDRFSAERPKGSFSTLEIQRTEQGDSAMYLCASSPSTLQGGPYEQYFGPGTRLTVT.

The chain recombines TRBV25-1 with TRBJ1-6; no clear D gene. The CDR3 runs 15 residues. With 7 bases removed from V and 0 bases from J, the gap between germline ends came to 10 bases. Germline V gene lookup returns CDR1 MGHDK and CDR2 SYGVNS. In nucleotides, the CDR3 is TGTGCCAGCACCGGAGGTGACTCCTATAATTCACCCCTCCACTTT. Its protein is CASTGGDSYNSPLHF.

J is TRBJ1-1 and V is TRBV28, with 8 bases that match TRBD1. The CDR3 sequence is 15 residues long. The trim removed 5 bases at V and 5 bases at J, leaving 10 bases unmatched. The germline V gene has CDR1 MDHEN and CDR2 SYDVKM. The CDR3 nucleotides are TGTGCCAGCAGTGCACGACAGGGGTTATTAACTGAAGCTTTCTTT. It is translated as CASSARQGLLTEAFF.

The chain links TRBV12-2 to TRBJ1-2. TRBV12-2 is an annotated pseudogene. The CDR3 spans 15 residues. Written as DNA, the CDR3 is TGTGCAAGTCGCTTAGCGCGTCGAGGGAGAAGGGGCTACACCTTC. This codes for CASRLARRGRRGYTF.

This chain joins TRBV5-1 and TRBJ1-3; D remains ambiguous. Germline V gene sequence: CDR1 SGHRS, CDR2 YFSETQ. The V and J ends lost 4 bases and 0 bases respectively, with 5 bases between them. This CDR3 is 13 amino acids long. CDR3 amino acids: CASSGSSGNTIYF. CDR3 in DNA: TGCGCCAGCAGCGGCAGCTCTGGAAACACCATATATTTT.

The count of this clone is one. The chain joins TRBV19 to TRBJ2-2; D may be TRBD2 (6 bases). The CDR3 is 15 residues long. The V and J ends lost 3 bases and 4 bases respectively, with 12 bases between them. From germline, CDR1 is LNHDA and CDR2 SQIVND (reference sequence). The CDR3 reads CASSIFSGSTGELFF. The CDR3 DNA reads TGTGCCAGTAGTATCTTTAGCGGAAGCACCGGGGAGCTGTTTTTT.

This clone was observed a handful of times. This chain connects TRBV19 to TRBJ2-1, with D possibly matching TRBD2 (6 bases). The CDR3 contains 16 residues. Germline V lookup: CDR1 LNHDA, CDR2 SQIVND (reference sequence). V dropped 6 bases and J dropped 0 bases, with 15 bases sitting between them. This CDR3 reads CASRPAGLSSYNEQFF. The CDR3 region has the DNA TGTGCCAGTAGACCCGCGGGACTGAGCTCCTACAATGAGCAGTTCTTC.

The chain joins TRBV5-6 to TRBJ1-4; TRBD1 matches 7 bases. Germline loops: CDR1 SGHDT, CDR2 YYEEEE. After removal of 4 bases from V and 5 bases from J, the junction contained 8 bases not matched to a gene. The CDR3 covers 15 residues. This CDR3 is CASSLGDRQNEKLFF. The CDR3 bases are TGTGCCAGCAGCCTGGGGGACAGACAGAATGAAAAACTGTTTTTT.

The V call is TRBV18, the J call TRBJ2-5; D not certain. The length of the CDR3 is 11 residues. V was trimmed by 10 bases and J by 5 bases, leaving 11 bases between them. Per the germline V gene, CDR1 is KGHSH and CDR2 is LQKENI. Here the CDR3 DNA reads TGTGCCACCCAGGTGGGGGAGACCCAGTACTTC. Protein: CATQVGETQYF.

The count of this clone is one. The V and J genes are TRBV4-1 and TRBJ2-1, with TRBD2 matching 10 bases. The CDR3 loop spans 16 amino acids. The germline V gene has CDR1 MGHRA and CDR2 YSYEKL. V lost 1 base and J lost 6; bases outside the gene matches: 6. CDR3 residues: CASSQGSGGFGNEQFF. The CDR3 DNA reads as TGCGCCAGCAGCCAAGGTAGCGGGGGGTTCGGCAATGAGCAGTTCTTC.

This sequence joins TRBV6-5 and TRBJ2-1, with unresolved D. This CDR3 has 14 residues. In germline, CDR1 is MNHEY, CDR2 SVGAGI. V lost 6 bases and J 3 bases, leaving 12 bases between the germline ends. The CDR3 sequence is CASSLKRGYNEQFF. Here the CDR3 DNA reads TGTGCCAGCAGCCTTAAGCGTGGCTACAATGAGCAGTTCTTC.

The chain employs TRBV27 and TRBJ1-1; D remains ambiguous. Germline V lookup: CDR1 MNHEY, CDR2 SMNVEV (reference sequence). The CDR3 has 16 amino acids. V lost 4 bases and J 1 base, leaving 16 bases between the germline ends. CDR3 amino acids: CASSSGVRRGNTEAFF. The CDR3 DNA sequence: TGTGCCAGCAGTTCCGGGGTAAGGCGAGGGAACACTGAAGCTTTCTTT.

J is TRBJ2-5 and V is TRBV9; D call uncertain. Trimming removed 3 bases from V and 5 bases from J, with 11 bases in between. The length of the CDR3 is 13 residues. Germline V gives CDR1 SGDLS, CDR2 YYNGEE. The CDR3: CASSGHFEETQYF. CDR3 nucleotides: TGTGCCAGCAGCGGTCATTTTGAGGAGACCCAGTACTTC.

The rearrangement uses TRBV18 and TRBJ1-4; D is ambiguous. Per germline, CDR1 KGHSH and CDR2 LQKENI. V shed 1 base and J shed 4 bases, with 7 bases lying between them. This CDR3 is built from 14 residues. CDR3 region: CASSPQGINEKLFF. CDR3 nucleotides: TGTGCCAGCTCACCACAGGGTATTAATGAAAAACTGTTTTTT.

J is TRBJ2-1 and V is TRBV11-2; 7 bases agree with TRBD2. The CDR3 totals 15 residues. Per germline, CDR1 SGHAT and CDR2 FQNNGV. Trimming removed 3 bases from V and 7 bases from J; junction bases left unmatched: 9. In DNA, the CDR3 is TGTGCCAGCAGCTTTGTGCGGGAGTGGGGTAATGAGCAGTTCTTC. Amino acids: CASSFVREWGNEQFF. Full variable domain (missing parts from reference TRBV11-2 and TRBJ2-1): EAGVAQSPRYKIIEKRQSVAFWCNPISGHATLYWYQQILGQGPKLLIQFQNNGVVDDSQLPKDRFSAERLKGVDSTLKIQPAKLEDSAVYLCASSFVREWGNEQFFGPGTRLTVL.

V usage is TRBV5-4 and J usage is TRBJ2-2; unclear D gene. The germline gives CDR1 SGHNT, CDR2 YYREEE (reference sequence). Trimming shortened V by 2 bases and J by 6 bases, and 8 bases separated the two germline ends. This CDR3 region has 13 residues. CDR3 loop: CASSFGPAGELFF. CDR3 sequence (DNA): TGTGCCAGCAGCTTTGGCCCCGCCGGGGAGCTGTTTTTT. Full variable domain (outside the CDR3, taken from reference TRBV5-4 and TRBJ2-2): ETGVTQSPTHLIKTRGQQVTLRCSSQSGHNTVSWYQQALGQGPQFIFQYYREEENGRGNFPPRFSGLQFPNYSSELNVNALELDDSALYLCASSFGPAGELFFGEGSRLTVL.

The CDR3 coding sequence is TGTGCCAGCAGGGAGTCTGGAAACACCATATATTTT. Translation: CASRESGNTIYF. The rearrangement joins TRBV5-8 to TRBJ1-3; no definite D call. CDR1 SGHTS and CDR2 YDEGEE come from the germline V gene. There are 12 residues in the CDR3. V was cut by 5 bases and J by 1 base, with 4 bases left in between.